Listed below are T cell receptor beta chains from one sample, sequenced in a study of CD4+ T cells in melanoma. Clones were read by immunoSEQ multiplex PCR, and TCRdb kept only the in-frame ones, dropping some. This table has about 4,900 clones, 64% appearing once. The sample taken for sequencing was cells from a culture (not recorded whether cultured in vitro). These receptor sequences come from a human donor with melanoma. Each CDR3 is given with its conserved first and last residue. A D gene is named only where the DNA matches it firmly. Expanded clones are given a class, and other clones once, few, many or no size at all.

medium-sized	TRBV7-3	TRBD1	TRBJ1-1	CASSPDRGGDTEAFF	TGTGCCAGCAGCCCTGACAGGGGAGGGGACACTGAAGCTTTCTTT
NA	TRBV7-9	NA	TRBJ2-4	CASSSTGHRLAKNIQYF	TGTGCCAGCAGCTCCACGGGACACCGCCTAGCCAAAAACATTCAGTACTTC
NA	TRBV4-3	TRBD2	TRBJ2-3	CASSQDSSGVTDTQYF	TGCGCCAGCAGCCAAGATAGCAGCGGGGTCACAGATACGCAGTATTTT
once	TRBV19	NA	TRBJ1-1	CASSPQGMNTEAFF	TGTGCCAGTAGTCCCCAGGGGATGAACACTGAAGCTTTCTTT
NA	TRBV28	NA	TRBJ1-6	CASSFSGYGNSPLHF	TGTGCCAGCAGTTTCTCGGGTTACGGTAATTCACCCCTCCACTTT
NA	TRBV6-5	TRBD2	TRBJ2-1	CASNQLAGDVDEQFF	TGTGCCAGCAACCAACTAGCGGGGGATGTGGATGAGCAGTTCTTC
NA	TRBV5-1	NA	TRBJ2-7	CASSLGLSEQYF	TGCGCCAGCAGCTTGGGCCTGAGTGAGCAGTACTTC
few	TRBV7-9	NA	TRBJ2-1	CASSLEGGSYNEQFF	TGTGCCAGCAGCTTAGAGGGGGGCTCCTACAATGAGCAGTTCTTC
NA	TRBV3-1/TRBV3-2	NA	TRBJ2-5	CASSQDLASGETQYF	TGTGCCAGCAGCCAAGATCTGGCCTCGGGGGAGACCCAGTACTTC
NA	TRBV5-5	NA	TRBJ2-1	CASSPVRVAEKYNEQFF	TGTGCCAGCAGCCCCGTGAGGGTAGCGGAGAAATACAATGAGCAGTTCTTC
few	TRBV5-5	NA	TRBJ1-5	CASSPGAAYNQPQHF	TGTGCCAGCAGCCCGGGAGCAGCCTACAATCAGCCCCAGCATTTT
medium-sized	TRBV5-4	TRBD1	TRBJ1-6	CASSSGQGGSSPLHF	TGTGCCAGCAGCTCAGGACAGGGCGGTAGTTCACCCCTCCACTTT
few	TRBV4-3	TRBD1	TRBJ2-1	CASSQDSGTGKNEQFF	TGCGCCAGCAGCCAAGATTCAGGGACAGGGAAAAATGAGCAGTTCTTC
NA	TRBV6-2/TRBV6-3	NA	TRBJ2-4	CASSYSSRELAKNIQYF	TGTGCCAGCAGTTACTCGTCCAGGGAGCTAGCCAAAAACATTCAGTACTTC
few	TRBV5-1	NA	TRBJ1-2	CASSLQGDYGYTF	TGCGCCAGCAGCTTGCAGGGCGACTATGGCTACACCTTC
NA	TRBV14	NA	TRBJ2-3	CASSQVGTTDTQYF	TGTGCCAGCAGCCAAGTTGGGACGACAGATACGCAGTATTTT
NA	TRBV19	NA	TRBJ1-1	CASSITENTEAFF	TGTGCCAGTAGTATAACAGAGAACACTGAAGCTTTCTTT
NA	TRBV19	TRBD2	TRBJ2-3	CASSTTGTRAADTQYF	TGTGCCAGTAGTACAACCGGGACTAGGGCAGCGGATACGCAGTATTTT
NA	TRBV4-2	NA	TRBJ1-2	CASSQEPKVRYTF	TGTGCCAGCAGCCAAGAACCGAAAGTCAGATACACCTTC
few	TRBV19	TRBD2	TRBJ2-2	CASSISAGGGTGELFF	TGTGCCAGTAGTATCTCCGCGGGGGGTGGCACCGGGGAGCTGTTTTTT
NA	TRBV15	TRBD1	TRBJ2-7	CATSRGGRQGASEQYF	TGTGCCACCAGCAGAGGAGGGCGACAGGGTGCCTCCGAGCAGTACTTC
NA	TRBV28	NA	TRBJ1-5	CASNEGDQPQHF	TGTGCCAGCAATGAGGGAGATCAGCCCCAGCATTTT
NA	TRBV5-1	NA	TRBJ2-3	CASSLGPTSSTDTQYF	TGCGCCAGCAGCTTGGGACCCACTTCGAGCACAGATACGCAGTATTTT
NA	TRBV29-1	TRBD1	TRBJ1-2	CSVGQGQYGYTF	TGCAGCGTTGGACAGGGTCAATATGGCTACACCTTC
NA	TRBV18	TRBD2	TRBJ2-3	CASSLVKRGVRDTQYF	TGTGCCAGCTCACTGGTCAAGCGGGGAGTCCGAGATACGCAGTATTTT
NA	TRBV4-3	TRBD1	TRBJ2-7	CASSQADRGPYEQYF	TGCGCCAGCAGCCAAGCTGACAGGGGCCCCTACGAGCAGTACTTC
medium-sized	TRBV10-3	NA	TRBJ1-2	CAISESSLTAEGYGYTF	TGTGCCATCAGTGAGTCGTCTCTAACCGCGGAGGGCTATGGCTACACCTTC
NA	TRBV3-1/TRBV3-2	TRBD1	TRBJ2-7	CASSLAGTGGGEQYF	TGTGCCAGCAGCCTCGCCGGGACAGGGGGAGGCGAGCAGTACTTC
NA	TRBV7-2	NA	TRBJ2-1	CASSLGWGRNEQFF	TGTGCCAGCAGCTTAGGTTGGGGGCGGAATGAGCAGTTCTTC
NA	TRBV6-6	TRBD1	TRBJ1-2	CASSDRGPYGYTF	TGTGCCAGCAGTGACAGGGGACCCTATGGCTACACCTTC
NA	TRBV11-2	NA	TRBJ1-6	CASSPDGYMKRDSPLHF	TGTGCCAGCAGCCCCGACGGTTACATGAAGAGAGATTCACCCCTCCACTTT
NA	TRBV6-5	NA	TRBJ1-1	CATGGPNTEAFF	TGTGCCACCGGGGGGCCGAACACTGAAGCTTTCTTT
NA	TRBV30	NA	TRBJ2-1	CAWSGTPGEQFF	TGTGCCTGGAGTGGGACCCCCGGGGAGCAGTTCTTC
NA	TRBV9	TRBD2	TRBJ2-3	CASSQRGTSGGRTDTQYF	TGTGCCAGCAGCCAGAGAGGGACTAGCGGGGGCCGCACAGATACGCAGTATTTT
NA	TRBV7-6	TRBD1	TRBJ1-2	CASSSRTGGNYGYTF	TGTGCCAGCAGCTCGAGGACAGGGGGCAACTATGGCTACACCTTC
large	TRBV27	TRBD1	TRBJ2-7	CASSFTGAEQYF	TGTGCCAGCAGTTTCACAGGGGCCGAGCAGTACTTC
NA	TRBV6-5	NA	TRBJ1-6	CASTLKGVGNSPLHF	TGTGCCAGCACCCTGAAGGGGGTTGGTAATTCACCCCTCCACTTT